This T cell receptor beta chain was obtained from a study of spatial heterogeneity in lung cancer. Study as a whole: There were consistently more beta-chain sequences detected than alpha-chain sequences.

This clonotype occurred a few times. TCRdb reanalysed the 5' RACE reads using MiXCR and keeps one entry per CDR3 protein. The sample has approximately 40,000 distinct CDR3 sequences; around 7.5% are singletons. This sample's time point: sample taken at primary tumor resection. Sequencing was performed on whole RNA extracted from tumor and nontumor lung tissue, or from frozen PBMC, and the material was left unsorted. V gave up 0 bases and J gave up 1 base, with 9 bases separating them. From germline, CDR1 is SGHDT and CDR2 YYEEEE. This CDR3 has 15 residues. The TCR was taken from a male donor with early-stage non-small cell lung cancer. The material was PBMCs, obtained at surgery. The chain links TRBV5-6 to TRBJ2-3; D is ambiguous. CDR3 coding DNA: TGTGCCAGCAGCTTGGAGGCCACCCGCACAGATACGCAGTATTTT. Translation: CASSLEATRTDTQYF.